This T cell receptor beta chain was captured in a study of blood T cell repertoires in COVID-19 (dated by TCRdb to the early 2020s). Describing the broader study: Samples covering the acute and convalescent phases of COVID-19 were provided by collaborators in the United States, Italy and Spain. The prospective study material was composed of cDNA or gDNA derived from T cells, B-cell-depleted T cells, or PBMCs. Deeply sampled blood TCRbeta repertoires from subjects exposed to, actively infected with, or recovered from COVID-19 were included in the dataset. The repertoires were released in a freely available public database meant as a resource for research on the immune response to SARS-CoV-2. The samples were drawn from two sources: the first 160 participants of the ongoing ImmuneRACE study, and fewer than 1,500 subjects contributed by 6 global collaborators. The sample metadata nearly always contained a de-identified subject ID, COVID-19 status, age in years and sex. Where HLA class I and class II types were available, the types were taken from metadata supplied by the sample provider, not from assay-based typing. On the study overall, not on this receptor specifically: The amount of clinical and demographic metadata varied by source and participant and was provided uncurated.

The immunoSEQ Assay, a bias-controlled multiplex PCR, was used to amplify TCRbeta CDR3 regions from genomic DNA. Per the source publication's procedure: The number of nucleated cells in each sample was estimated from the amplification of reference gene primers within the assay. To quantify the absolute abundance of each unique TCRbeta CDR3 rearrangement, sequence reads were collapsed and filtered. Productive Simpson clonality was computed per sample as the square root of Simpson's diversity index over productive rearrangements. TCRdb limited this immuneACCESS table to in-frame rearrangements with V and J called. A share of clones is missing; checked studies link under half to unresolved V genes, and the rest is unexplained. The V and J calls and clone size are taken from that table; D and trimming were inferred from the DNA. The sample yields some 370,000 clones; 90% were counted once. The top ten hold roughly 6.8% of the sample.

The CDR3, cysteine through phenylalanine, is 15 amino acids long. Just the 45-base CDR3 DNA is kept, in frame starting at base 1. The CDR1 and CDR2 encoded by the germline V gene are LGHNA and YNFKEQ. Trimming costs V 1 base and J 1 base, and their ends lie 8 bases apart. Each collaborating institution followed its own protocols to collect whole blood in K2EDTA tubes. For TCRbeta analysis, collaborators shipped samples as frozen whole blood, isolated PBMCs, or DNA extracted from either of those sample types. In regard to this clone: Its recognized antigen is unknown. No clone much larger than this one lies a single base away; base qualities are absent.

The chain is assembled from TRBV4-2 and TRBJ1-5; TRBD1 is possibly the D segment (5 matching bases). Source material: peripheral blood. The origin of this receptor is a young man with active or convalescent COVID-19. CDR3 loop: CASSQGGQSNQPQHF. The DNA is TGTGCCAGCAGCCAAGGGGGCCAGAGCAATCAGCCCCAGCATTTT.